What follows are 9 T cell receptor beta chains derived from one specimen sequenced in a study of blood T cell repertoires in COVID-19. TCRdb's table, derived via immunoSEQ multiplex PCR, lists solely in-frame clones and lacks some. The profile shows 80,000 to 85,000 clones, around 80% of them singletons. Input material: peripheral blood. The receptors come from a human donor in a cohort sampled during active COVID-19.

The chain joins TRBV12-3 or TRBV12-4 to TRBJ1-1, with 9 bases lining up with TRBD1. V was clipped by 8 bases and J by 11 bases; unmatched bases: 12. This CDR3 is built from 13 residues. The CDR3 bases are TGTGCCAGCCTGACAGGGGGGGCGATCGGGGCTTTCTTT. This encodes CASLTGGAIGAFF.

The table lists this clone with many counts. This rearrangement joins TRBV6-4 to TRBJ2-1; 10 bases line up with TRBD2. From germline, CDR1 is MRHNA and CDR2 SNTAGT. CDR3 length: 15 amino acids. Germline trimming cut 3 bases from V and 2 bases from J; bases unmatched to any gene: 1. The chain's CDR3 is CASSESGGAYNEQFF. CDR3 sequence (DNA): TGTGCCAGCAGTGAAAGCGGGGGGGCCTACAATGAGCAGTTCTTC.

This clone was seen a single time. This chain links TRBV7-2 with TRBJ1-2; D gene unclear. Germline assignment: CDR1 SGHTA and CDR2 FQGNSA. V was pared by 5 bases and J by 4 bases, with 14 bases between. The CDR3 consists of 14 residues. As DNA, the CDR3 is TGTGCCAGCAGCCCTAACGGGATTATCTATGGCTACACCTTC. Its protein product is CASSPNGIIYGYTF.

The DNA of the CDR3 is TGTGCCAGCAGCCTTAGCGGTTCCGGGGGAATTGAAAAACTGTTTTTT. Amino acids: CASSLSGSGGIEKLFF. V and J are TRBV7-9 and TRBJ1-4, with D tentatively TRBD1 (5 bases). The CDR3 runs to 16 residues. Germline lookup yields CDR1 SEHNR and CDR2 FQNEAQ (reference sequence). V was cut by 5 bases and J by 7 bases, with 20 bases left in between.

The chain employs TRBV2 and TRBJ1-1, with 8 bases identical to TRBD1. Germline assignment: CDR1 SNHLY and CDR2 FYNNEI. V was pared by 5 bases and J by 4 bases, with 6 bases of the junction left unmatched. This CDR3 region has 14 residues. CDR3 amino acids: CASSTTGVATEAFF. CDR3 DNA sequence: TGTGCCAGCAGTACGACAGGGGTGGCCACTGAAGCTTTCTTT.

Here the CDR3 DNA reads TGTGCCAGCAGCCCGGACTCAAGCTCCTACGAGCAGTACTTC. Translating it yields CASSPDSSSYEQYF. This rearrangement joins TRBV4-2 to TRBJ2-7, with TRBD2 as a possible D gene (5 bases). The germline V and J ends were trimmed by 4 bases and 0 bases, with 10 bases remaining between them. The CDR3 has 14 residues. Germline lookup yields CDR1 LGHNA and CDR2 YNFKEQ.

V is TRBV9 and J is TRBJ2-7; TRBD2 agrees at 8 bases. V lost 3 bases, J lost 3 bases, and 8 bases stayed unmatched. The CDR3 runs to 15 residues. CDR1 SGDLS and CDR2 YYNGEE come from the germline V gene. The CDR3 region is CASSAHGAGGYEQYF. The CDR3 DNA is TGTGCCAGCAGCGCCCACGGGGCGGGGGGCTACGAGCAGTACTTC.

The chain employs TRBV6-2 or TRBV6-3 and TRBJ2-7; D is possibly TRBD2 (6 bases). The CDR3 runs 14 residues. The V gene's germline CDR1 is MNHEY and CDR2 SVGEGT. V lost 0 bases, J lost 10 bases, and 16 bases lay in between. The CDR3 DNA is TGTGCCAGCAGTTACTCGGCCCGAACAGCGGGTCAGTACTTC. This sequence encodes CASSYSARTAGQYF.

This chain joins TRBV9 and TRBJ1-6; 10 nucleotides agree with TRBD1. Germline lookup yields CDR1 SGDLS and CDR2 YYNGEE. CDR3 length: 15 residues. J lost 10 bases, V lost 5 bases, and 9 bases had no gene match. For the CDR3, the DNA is TGTGCCAGCAGTAGTGCCGGGACAGGGGTCTCACCCCTCCACTTT. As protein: CASSSAGTGVSPLHF.